The 30 T cell receptor beta chains presented below share a single source sample, sequenced in a study of cytomegalovirus exposure and HLA in healthy donors. 60 Vbeta and 13 Jbeta primers were used in PCR. Repertoires were generated with immunoSEQ multiplex PCR, while TCRdb's copy carries only in-frame clones and drops some. The sample has about 170,000 clones, around 80% seen once. Sequences were obtained from PBMCs. The receptors stem from a woman in her forties or fifties in good health and CMV-seropositive.

Of note for this clone: Germline is not matched at one junction end, which may reflect a read error. The V gene is TRBV15, the J gene TRBJ1-2; D perhaps matches TRBD1 (6 bases). This CDR3 region has 13 residues. CDR1 is LNHNV and CDR2 is YYDKDF in the germline V gene (reference sequence). CDR3: CATSRDPLQGSSF. The CDR3 DNA reads as TGTGCCACCAGCAGAGATCCCCTACAGGGTTCGAGCTTC.

The V gene is TRBV5-4, the J gene TRBJ1-1; 10 bases agree with TRBD1. The germline gives CDR1 SGHNT, CDR2 YYREEE (reference sequence). The CDR3 sequence is 17 residues long. The junction had 18 bases not matched to a gene; V was cut back by 4 bases and J by 9 bases. In DNA form, the CDR3 reads TGTGCCAGCAGCGTACGGACAGGGGGGGGCTACGACTACCAAGCTTTCTTT. The encoded protein is CASSVRTGGGYDYQAFF.

This clone is a singleton in its sample. At one of its ends the junction is not consistent with the germline gene, which may arise from a read error. The chain is built from TRBV7-9 and TRBJ1-4; 7 bases align to TRBD1. Germline CDR1 is SEHNR and CDR2 is FQNEAQ (reference sequence). The CDR3 spans 16 residues. The CDR3 bases are TGTTCCAGCAGCCCTACCCGACAGGGCTGGGGTGAAAAACTGTTTTTT. It translates to CSSSPTRQGWGEKLFF.

The chain links TRBV7-8 to TRBJ1-2, with a possible D match to TRBD1 (6 bases). V lost 5 bases to trimming and J lost 0 bases, with 13 bases between them. The CDR3 has 15 amino acids. From germline, CDR1 is SGHVS and CDR2 FQNEAQ. CDR3 coding DNA: TGTGCCAGCAGCCACAGGGAAGGAGCTAACTATGGCTACACCTTC. Protein: CASSHREGANYGYTF.

The chain has TRBV4-3 and TRBJ2-7; 13 nucleotides line up with TRBD2. CDR3 length: 21 residues. Germline CDR1 LGHNA, CDR2 YSLEER. Trimming at V came to 2 bases and at J to 4 bases, leaving 20 bases not matched to a gene. The CDR3 nucleotides are TGCGCCAGCAGCCAAATAATGGCTCCAGGGGCAAGGACTAGCGGGGGATACGAGCAGTACTTC. It specifies CASSQIMAPGARTSGGYEQYF.

The chain carries TRBV5-1 and TRBJ2-3; 7 nucleotides agree with TRBD2. The CDR3 spans 14 residues. The trim removed 3 bases at V and 2 bases at J, leaving 3 bases unmatched. CDR1 is SGHRS, CDR2 YFSETQ, per germline. The CDR3 sequence: CASSWGGDTDTQYF. For the CDR3, the DNA is TGCGCCAGCAGCTGGGGGGGGGACACAGATACGCAGTATTTT.

V and J are TRBV29-1 and TRBJ2-1; 10 bases line up with TRBD2. The CDR3 length is 14 residues. Germline CDR1 reads SQVTM; CDR2 reads ANQGSEA. Losses at the gene ends were 7 bases for V and 3 bases for J; bases not matched to a gene: 6. The CDR3 sequence: CSAQRTSGYNEQFF. In nucleotides, the CDR3 is TGCAGCGCCCAACGGACTAGCGGCTACAATGAGCAGTTCTTC.

This clone has just one count. The chain employs TRBV5-6 and TRBJ2-7; maybe TRBD2 (6 bases). The CDR3 has 14 amino acids. Trimming removed 4 bases at V and 4 bases at J, with 15 bases between. In germline, CDR1 is SGHDT, CDR2 YYEEEE. This CDR3 is CASSPVATRYEQYF. As DNA, the CDR3 is TGTGCCAGCAGCCCAGTTGCGACTAGGTACGAGCAGTACTTC.

The rearrangement links TRBV2 to TRBJ1-6; D unclear. The CDR3 loop spans 14 amino acids. Trimming cost V 4 bases and J 10 bases, with 14 bases left between them. CDR1 and CDR2 (germline): SNHLY, FYNNEI. Here the CDR3 reads CASSGRSGYSPLHF. DNA of the CDR3: TGTGCCAGCAGTGGAAGGTCGGGGTACTCACCCCTCCACTTT.

The chain employs TRBV7-6 and TRBJ2-1; possible D gene TRBD2, 5 bases. The V and J ends lost 5 bases and 6 bases respectively, with 8 bases between them. This CDR3 has 12 amino acids. Germline lookup yields CDR1 SGHVS and CDR2 FNYEAQ. CDR3 coding DNA: TGTGCCAGCAGCCGAGGGTCCAATGAGCAGTTCTTC. Amino acid sequence: CASSRGSNEQFF.

The V call is TRBV27, the J call TRBJ2-7, with 7 bases that match TRBD2. Germline V gene sequence: CDR1 MNHEY, CDR2 SMNVEV (reference sequence). CDR3 length: 16 amino acids. Trimming removed 3 bases from V and 4 bases from J; junction bases left unmatched: 12. The CDR3: CASSFGGTISFYEQYF. The CDR3 nucleotides are TGTGCCAGCAGTTTCGGGGGGACCATCAGCTTTTACGAGCAGTACTTC.

The rearrangement links TRBV6-1 to TRBJ1-2; D might be TRBD1 (5 bases). V was clipped by 1 base and J by 0 bases, with 9 bases between them. The CDR3 length is 15 residues. The germline gives CDR1 MNHNS, CDR2 SASEGT. In DNA form, the CDR3 reads TGTGCCAGCAGTGAAGGGGGCAGAGCTAACTATGGCTACACCTTC. Amino acid sequence: CASSEGGRANYGYTF.

This chain links TRBV7-2 with TRBJ2-1; D gene ambiguous. The germline gives CDR1 SGHTA, CDR2 FQGNSA. Trimming cost V 5 bases and J 5 bases, with 10 bases left between them. This CDR3 is built from 13 residues. Written as DNA, the CDR3 is TGTGCCAGCAGCCGGAACAGAGACAATGAGCAGTTCTTC. This encodes CASSRNRDNEQFF.

The chain has TRBV14 and TRBJ2-1, with 12 bases lining up with TRBD1. The CDR3 sequence is 16 residues long. The germline V gene has CDR1 SGHDN and CDR2 FVKESK. J gave up 5 bases and V 4 bases, and 6 bases lay outside the gene matches. In DNA, the CDR3 is TGTGCCAGCAGCCCTTTTTGGGACAGGGGGCACAATGAGCAGTTCTTC. It specifies CASSPFWDRGHNEQFF.

This sequence joins TRBV27 and TRBJ1-2; D perhaps matches TRBD1 (6 bases). Per germline, CDR1 MNHEY and CDR2 SMNVEV (reference sequence). The ends were cut back, 5 bases at V and 8 bases at J, with 18 bases in the middle. This CDR3 has 14 amino acids. The CDR3, as DNA: TGTGCCAGCAGTACCGGACAGCTCCTACAGGGCTACACCTTC. The encoded protein is CASSTGQLLQGYTF.

The V call is TRBV11-2, the J call TRBJ2-1, with 10 nucleotides matching TRBD2. CDR1 SGHAT and CDR2 FQNNGV come from the germline V gene. Germline trimming cut 3 bases from V and 9 bases from J; bases unmatched to any gene: 5. The CDR3 has 14 residues. The CDR3 region is CASSFERGGLEQFF. In DNA, the CDR3 is TGTGCCAGCAGCTTTGAGCGGGGGGGCCTTGAGCAGTTCTTC.

The sample holds one count of this clone. This chain joins TRBV6-6 and TRBJ2-1; weak D call: TRBD1 (6 bases). The CDR3 contains 14 residues. The V gene lost 4 bases and the J gene lost 8 bases, with 15 bases spanning the gap. CDR1 and CDR2 from the germline V gene are MNHNY and SVGAGI (reference sequence). CDR3 DNA: TGTGCCAGCAGTTCACTCCGAACAGGGCATGAGCAGTTCTTC. It encodes CASSSLRTGHEQFF.

The chain is built from TRBV19 and TRBJ2-3; possible D gene TRBD1, 6 bases. With 6 bases removed from V and 5 bases from J, the gap between germline ends came to 9 bases. Germline CDR1 and CDR2: LNHDA and SQIVND (reference sequence). CDR3 length: 12 residues. CDR3 sequence reads: CASRGHIDTQYF. The CDR3 coding sequence is TGTGCCAGTAGGGGACATATAGATACGCAGTATTTT. The whole variable domain, remainder taken from reference TRBV19 and TRBJ2-3, is DGGITQSPKYLFRKEGQNVTLSCEQNLNHDAMYWYRQDPGQGLRLIYYSQIVNDFQKGDIAEGYSVSREKKESFPLTVTSAQKNPTAFYLCASRGHIDTQYFGPGTRLTVL.

This clone was recorded once. The V call is TRBV11-2, the J call TRBJ1-1, with D perhaps matching TRBD1 (6 bases). This CDR3 has 14 residues. Germline V gene lookup returns CDR1 SGHAT and CDR2 FQNNGV. V was cut by 4 bases and J by 3 bases, with 12 bases left in between. CDR3 nucleotide sequence: TGTGCCAGCAGCTCACAGGGAAAGGACACTGAAGCTTTCTTT. It is translated as CASSSQGKDTEAFF.

This clone is a singleton in its sample. The V call is TRBV19, the J call TRBJ2-4, with TRBD1 matching 7 bases. The junction had 20 bases not matched to a gene; V was cut back by 4 bases and J by 8 bases. Germline CDR1 and CDR2: LNHDA and SQIVND (reference sequence). The CDR3 is 18 amino acids. The CDR3 loop is CASSRASTGSRRSDIQYF. CDR3 DNA sequence: TGTGCCAGTAGTAGGGCCTCGACAGGGTCTAGGAGGAGCGACATTCAGTACTTC. The complete variable domain, with remaining parts taken from reference TRBV19 and TRBJ2-4, reads DGGITQSPKYLFRKEGQNVTLSCEQNLNHDAMYWYRQDPGQGLRLIYYSQIVNDFQKGDIAEGYSVSREKKESFPLTVTSAQKNPTAFYLCASSRASTGSRRSDIQYFGAGTRLSVL.

The chain employs TRBV9 and TRBJ2-2, with 8 nucleotides matching TRBD1. Germline values: CDR1 SGDLS, CDR2 YYNGEE. This CDR3 has 17 residues. J was trimmed by 2 bases and V by 0 bases; bases with no gene match: 6. CDR3 bases: TGTGCCAGCAGCGTAGCGGGACAGGTCAAAAACACCGGGGAGCTGTTTTTT. It codes for CASSVAGQVKNTGELFF. The full variable domain, with the rest looked up from reference TRBV9 and TRBJ2-2, is DSGVTQTPKHLITATGQRVTLRCSPRSGDLSVYWYQQSLDQGLQFLIQYYNGEERAKGNILERFSAQQFPDLHSELNLSSLELGDSALYFCASSVAGQVKNTGELFFGEGSRLTVL.

The V gene is TRBV4-2, the J gene TRBJ2-1, with unresolved D. The CDR3 loop spans 16 amino acids. Germline lookup yields CDR1 LGHNA and CDR2 YNFKEQ. Trimming took off 0 bases at V and 8 bases at J, with 17 bases between the two ends. The chain's CDR3 is CASSQESSLVRDEQFF. CDR3 DNA: TGTGCCAGCAGCCAAGAAAGTTCGCTTGTTCGCGATGAGCAGTTCTTC.

The CDR3 protein is CASSQVGGDGYTF. The CDR3 region has the DNA TGTGCCAGCAGCCAAGTAGGGGGGGATGGCTACACCTTC. This rearrangement joins TRBV4-2 to TRBJ1-2; possible D gene TRBD1, 6 bases. The V gene's germline CDR1 is LGHNA and CDR2 YNFKEQ. V was shortened by 1 base and J by 6 bases, with 9 bases between the two germline ends. This CDR3 contains 13 residues.

The V call is TRBV15, the J call TRBJ2-7; D unclear. The germline gives CDR1 LNHNV, CDR2 YYDKDF (reference sequence). The CDR3 has 12 amino acids. Trimming pared 0 bases from V and 9 bases from J, leaving 9 bases between. The CDR3 spells CATSRDLSPQYF. CDR3 sequence (DNA): TGTGCCACCAGCAGAGATTTGAGCCCGCAGTACTTC.

The chain recombines TRBV6-5 with TRBJ2-5; a possible D gene is TRBD2 (5 bases). CDR1 is MNHEY and CDR2 is SVGAGI in the germline V gene. The CDR3 totals 14 residues. V gave up 0 bases and J gave up 2 bases, with 7 bases separating them. The CDR3 sequence: CASSYSPGQETQYF. DNA of the CDR3: TGTGCCAGCAGTTACTCCCCGGGACAAGAGACCCAGTACTTC.

The CDR3 region has the DNA TGTGCCAGCAGTGCCCTCACCGGGGAGCTGTTTTTT. Its translation is CASSALTGELFF. The rearrangement links TRBV2 to TRBJ2-2; D remains unclear. In germline, CDR1 is SNHLY, CDR2 FYNNEI. The CDR3 has 12 residues. The ends were cut back, 4 bases at V and 4 bases at J, with 4 bases in the middle.

V is TRBV5-1 and J is TRBJ2-3; tentative D call: TRBD1 (6 bases). V lost 6 bases, J lost 1 base, and 12 bases lay in between. The CDR3 has 14 residues. CDR1 is SGHRS and CDR2 is YFSETQ in the germline V gene. CDR3 sequence (DNA): TGCGCCAGCAAGGCGGCAGGGGGCACAGATACGCAGTATTTT. As protein: CASKAAGGTDTQYF.

The chain uses TRBV7-9 and TRBJ2-2, with D uncertain. V was trimmed by 0 bases and J by 1 base, leaving 6 bases between them. CDR3 length: 15 residues. Germline V lookup: CDR1 SEHNR, CDR2 FQNEAQ (reference sequence). The CDR3 sequence is CASSLALLNTGELFF. CDR3 nucleotide sequence: TGTGCCAGCAGCTTAGCGCTACTGAACACCGGGGAGCTGTTTTTT.

The chain recombines TRBV5-1 with TRBJ1-5; tentatively, D is TRBD1 (6 bases). Trimming stripped 4 bases from V and 7 bases from J, with 15 bases between. Germline loops: CDR1 SGHRS, CDR2 YFSETQ. The CDR3 contains 14 residues. The CDR3 DNA reads as TGCGCCAGCAGCGTCGGGACATCAGAACAGCCCCAGCATTTT. Its protein product is CASSVGTSEQPQHF. Full variable domain (outside the CDR3, taken from reference TRBV5-1 and TRBJ1-5): KAGVTQTPRYLIKTRGQQVTLSCSPISGHRSVSWYQQTPGQGLQFLFEYFSETQRNKGNFPGRFSGRQFSNSRSEMNVSTLELGDSALYLCASSVGTSEQPQHFGDGTRLSIL.

This clone was picked up a small number of times. This CDR3 is CASSPGTGYSGNTIYF. The CDR3 region has the DNA TGTGCCAGTAGTCCCGGGACAGGGTACTCTGGAAACACCATATATTTT. The chain uses TRBV19 and TRBJ1-3; 9 nucleotides align to TRBD1. The J segment lost 0 bases and the V segment lost 5 bases, leaving 5 bases of the junction unmatched. Germline CDR1 and CDR2: LNHDA and SQIVND (reference sequence). This CDR3 has 16 residues.